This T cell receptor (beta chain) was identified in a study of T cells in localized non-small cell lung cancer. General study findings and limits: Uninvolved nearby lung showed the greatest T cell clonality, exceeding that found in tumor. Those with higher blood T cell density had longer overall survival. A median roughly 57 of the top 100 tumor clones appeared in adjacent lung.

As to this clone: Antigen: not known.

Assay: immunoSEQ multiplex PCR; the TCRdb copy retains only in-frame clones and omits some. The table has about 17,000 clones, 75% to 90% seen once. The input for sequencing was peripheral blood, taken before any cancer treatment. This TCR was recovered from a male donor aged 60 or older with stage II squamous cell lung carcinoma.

CDR3 DNA: TGTGCCAGCAGTTTATTCAAAATGCGCCGGGGGTTCGATACGCAGTATTTT. Translated, it gives CASSLFKMRRGFDTQYF. The chain joins TRBV28 to TRBJ2-3, with a weak D call TRBD2 (6 bases). The V end lost 1 base, the J end lost 6 bases, and 20 bases lay between the germline ends. Per the germline V gene, CDR1 is MDHEN and CDR2 is SYDVKM. CDR3 length: 17 residues.